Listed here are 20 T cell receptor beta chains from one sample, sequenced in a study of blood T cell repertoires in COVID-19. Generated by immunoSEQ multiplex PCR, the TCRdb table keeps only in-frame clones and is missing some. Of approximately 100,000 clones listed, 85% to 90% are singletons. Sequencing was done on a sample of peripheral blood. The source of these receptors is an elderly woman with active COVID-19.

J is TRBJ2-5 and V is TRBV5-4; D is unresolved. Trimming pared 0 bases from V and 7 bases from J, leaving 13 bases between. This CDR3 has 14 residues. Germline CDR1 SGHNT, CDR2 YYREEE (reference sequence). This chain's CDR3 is CASSLGLDGWTQYF. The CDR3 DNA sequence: TGTGCCAGCAGCTTGGGGCTAGATGGGTGGACCCAGTACTTC.

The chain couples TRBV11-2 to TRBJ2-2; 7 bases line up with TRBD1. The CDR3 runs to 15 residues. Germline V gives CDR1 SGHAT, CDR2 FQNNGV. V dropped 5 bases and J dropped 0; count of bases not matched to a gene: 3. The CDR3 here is CASSPGTANTGELFF. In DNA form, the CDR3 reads TGTGCCAGCAGCCCCGGGACAGCGAACACCGGGGAGCTGTTTTTT.

CDR3 in amino acids: CASSRRIGQGVSTEAFF. DNA for the CDR3: TGTGCCAGCAGCCGCCGAATAGGACAGGGGGTCTCAACTGAAGCTTTCTTT. V usage is TRBV5-8 and J usage is TRBJ1-1; 10 positions match TRBD1. V trimming: 4 bases; J trimming: 5 bases; junction bases outside the gene matches: 14. Germline V gene sequence: CDR1 SGHTS, CDR2 YDEGEE. The length of the CDR3 is 17 residues.

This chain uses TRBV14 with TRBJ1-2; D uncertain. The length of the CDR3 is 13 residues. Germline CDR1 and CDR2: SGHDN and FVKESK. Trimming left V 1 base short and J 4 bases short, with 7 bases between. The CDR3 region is CASSQGRSYGYTF. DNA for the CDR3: TGTGCCAGCAGCCAAGGCAGGTCCTATGGCTACACCTTC. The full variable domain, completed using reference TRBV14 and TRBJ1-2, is EAGVTQFPSHSVIEKGQTVTLRCDPISGHDNLYWYRRVMGKEIKFLLHFVKESKQDESGMPNNRFLAERTGGTYSTLKVQPAELEDSGVYFCASSQGRSYGYTFGSGTRLTVV.

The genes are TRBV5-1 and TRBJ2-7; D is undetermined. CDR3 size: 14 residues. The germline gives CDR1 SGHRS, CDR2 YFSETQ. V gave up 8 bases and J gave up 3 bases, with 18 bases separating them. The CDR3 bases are TGCGCCAGTTCGAGCCCCTCTCCTCTCTACGAGCAGTACTTC. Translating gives CASSSPSPLYEQYF.

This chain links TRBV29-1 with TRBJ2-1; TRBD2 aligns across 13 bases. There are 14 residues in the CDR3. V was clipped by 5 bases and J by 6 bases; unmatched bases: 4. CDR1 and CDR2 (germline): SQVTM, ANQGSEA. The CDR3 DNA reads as TGCAGCGTTCAGGGACTAGCGGGATCCAATGAGCAGTTCTTC. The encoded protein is CSVQGLAGSNEQFF.

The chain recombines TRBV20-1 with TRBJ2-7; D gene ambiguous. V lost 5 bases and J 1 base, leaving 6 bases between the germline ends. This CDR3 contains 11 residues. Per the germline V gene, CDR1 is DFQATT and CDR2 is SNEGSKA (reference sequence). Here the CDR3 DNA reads TGCAGTGCTCCCTCTTCCTACGAGCAGTACTTC. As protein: CSAPSSYEQYF.

Here the CDR3 DNA reads TGTGCCAGCAGCTTACGACTAGCGGGAAACAATGAGCAGTTCTTC. Its translation: CASSLRLAGNNEQFF. The J gene is TRBJ2-1, the V gene TRBV4-2; 11 bases fit TRBD2. The germline gives CDR1 LGHNA, CDR2 YNFKEQ. CDR3 length: 15 amino acids. V lost 5 bases and J lost 5; bases outside the gene matches: 5.

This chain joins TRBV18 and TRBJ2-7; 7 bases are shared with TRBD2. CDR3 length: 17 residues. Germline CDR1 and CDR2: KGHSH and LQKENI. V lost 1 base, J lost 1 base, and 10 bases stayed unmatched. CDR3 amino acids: CASSPLGRASGSYEQYF. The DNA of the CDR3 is TGTGCCAGCTCACCACTGGGTCGGGCTAGCGGATCCTACGAGCAGTACTTC.

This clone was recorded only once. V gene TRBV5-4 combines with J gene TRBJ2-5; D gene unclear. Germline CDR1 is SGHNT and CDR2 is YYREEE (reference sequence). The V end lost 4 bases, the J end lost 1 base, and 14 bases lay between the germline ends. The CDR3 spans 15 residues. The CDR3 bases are TGTGCCAGCAGCCGATCTGGGTGGGCCCAAGAGACCCAGTACTTC. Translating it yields CASSRSGWAQETQYF.

The DNA for the CDR3 is TGTGCCAGCAGCCCCCAGGGAGGATGGCGCGAGCAGTACTTC. This encodes CASSPQGGWREQYF. This chain connects TRBV28 to TRBJ2-7; possibly TRBD2 for D (6 bases). This CDR3 spans 14 amino acids. Germline V gene lookup returns CDR1 MDHEN and CDR2 SYDVKM. The V and J ends lost 6 bases and 6 bases respectively, with 18 bases between them.

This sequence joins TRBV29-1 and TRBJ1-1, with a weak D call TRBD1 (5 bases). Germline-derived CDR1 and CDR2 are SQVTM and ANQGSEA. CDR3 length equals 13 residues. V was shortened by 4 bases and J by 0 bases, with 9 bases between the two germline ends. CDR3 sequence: CSVARAVNTEAFF. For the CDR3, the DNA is TGCAGCGTTGCCAGGGCGGTGAACACTGAAGCTTTCTTT.

Written as DNA, the CDR3 is TGTGCCAGCAGTTACTCTGCGCCCAGGGGCTCCTACGAGCAGTACTTC. It specifies CASSYSAPRGSYEQYF. The chain uses TRBV6-2 or TRBV6-3 and TRBJ2-7, with D perhaps matching TRBD1 (6 bases). V was clipped by 0 bases and J by 0 bases, with 12 bases between them. The CDR3 contains 16 residues. Germline values: CDR1 MNHEY, CDR2 SVGEGT.

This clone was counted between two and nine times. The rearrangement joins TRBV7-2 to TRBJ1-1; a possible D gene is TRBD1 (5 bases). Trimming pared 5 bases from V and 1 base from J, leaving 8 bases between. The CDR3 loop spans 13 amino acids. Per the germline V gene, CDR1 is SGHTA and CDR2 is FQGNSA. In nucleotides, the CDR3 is TGTGCCAGCAGCAGGGGCCGGAACACTGAAGCTTTCTTT. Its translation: CASSRGRNTEAFF.

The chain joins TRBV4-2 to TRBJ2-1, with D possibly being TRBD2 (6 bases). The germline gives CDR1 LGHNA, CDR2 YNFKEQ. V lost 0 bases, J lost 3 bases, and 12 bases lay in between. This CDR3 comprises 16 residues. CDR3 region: CASSQDGAGYYNEQFF. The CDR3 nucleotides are TGTGCCAGCAGCCAAGATGGGGCGGGGTACTACAATGAGCAGTTCTTC.

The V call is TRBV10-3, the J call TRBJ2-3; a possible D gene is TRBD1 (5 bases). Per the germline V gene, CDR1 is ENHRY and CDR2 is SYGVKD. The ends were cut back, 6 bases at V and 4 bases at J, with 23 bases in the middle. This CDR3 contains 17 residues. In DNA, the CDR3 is TGTGCCATCAGCTGGCCCCAAGGGGATATTGGCCCAGATACGCAGTATTTT. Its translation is CAISWPQGDIGPDTQYF.

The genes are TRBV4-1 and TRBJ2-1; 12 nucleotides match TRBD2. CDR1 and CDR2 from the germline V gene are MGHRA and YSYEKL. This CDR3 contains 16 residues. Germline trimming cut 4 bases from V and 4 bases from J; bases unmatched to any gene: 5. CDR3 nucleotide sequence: TGCGCCAGCAGCCTCGGGACTAGCGGGCAGTACAATGAGCAGTTCTTC. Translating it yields CASSLGTSGQYNEQFF.

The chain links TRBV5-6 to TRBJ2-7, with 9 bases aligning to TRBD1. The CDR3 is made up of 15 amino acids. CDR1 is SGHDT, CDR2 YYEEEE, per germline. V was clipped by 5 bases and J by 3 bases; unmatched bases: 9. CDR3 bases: TGTGCCAGCAGTTCCGGGACAGGGAAAAACTACGAGCAGTACTTC. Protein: CASSSGTGKNYEQYF.

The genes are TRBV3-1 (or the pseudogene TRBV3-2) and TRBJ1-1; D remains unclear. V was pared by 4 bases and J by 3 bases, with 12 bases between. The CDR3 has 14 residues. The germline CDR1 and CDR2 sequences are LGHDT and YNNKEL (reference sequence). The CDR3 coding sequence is TGTGCCAGCAGCCGGGAGGCAGCTCACACTGAAGCTTTCTTT. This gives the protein CASSREAAHTEAFF.

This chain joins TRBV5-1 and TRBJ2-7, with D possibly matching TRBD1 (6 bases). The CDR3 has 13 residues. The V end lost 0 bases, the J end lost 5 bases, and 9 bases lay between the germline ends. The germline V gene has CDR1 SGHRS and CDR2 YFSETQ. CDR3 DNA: TGCGCCAGCAGCTTGGGCAGGGGAAACGAGCAGTACTTC. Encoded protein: CASSLGRGNEQYF.